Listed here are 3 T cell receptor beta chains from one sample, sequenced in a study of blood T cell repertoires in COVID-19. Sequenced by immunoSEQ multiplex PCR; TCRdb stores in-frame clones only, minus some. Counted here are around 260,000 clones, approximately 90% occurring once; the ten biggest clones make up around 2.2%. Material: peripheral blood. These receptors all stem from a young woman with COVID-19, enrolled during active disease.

CDR3 coding DNA: TGCGCCAGCAGCCCCCTACTCCGGACTACCGCTCTTGGGGCCAACGTCCTGACTTTC. It is translated as CASSPLLRTTALGANVLTF. The chain couples TRBV4-1 to TRBJ2-6; D perhaps matches TRBD2 (6 bases). From germline, CDR1 is MGHRA and CDR2 YSYEKL. The germline V and J ends were trimmed by 4 bases and 3 bases, with 22 bases remaining between them. The CDR3 runs to 19 residues.

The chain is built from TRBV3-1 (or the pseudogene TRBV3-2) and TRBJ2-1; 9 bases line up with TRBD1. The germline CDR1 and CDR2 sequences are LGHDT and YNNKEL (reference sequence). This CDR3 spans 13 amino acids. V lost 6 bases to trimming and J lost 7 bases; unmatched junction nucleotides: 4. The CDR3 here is CASRDRGRNEQFF. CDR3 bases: TGTGCCAGCAGGGACAGGGGCAGAAATGAGCAGTTCTTC.

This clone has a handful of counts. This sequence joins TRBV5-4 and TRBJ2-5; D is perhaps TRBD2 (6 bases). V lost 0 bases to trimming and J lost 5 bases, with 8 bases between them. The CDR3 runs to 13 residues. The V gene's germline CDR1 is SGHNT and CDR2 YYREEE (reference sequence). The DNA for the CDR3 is TGTGCCAGCAGCTTGGCACGGGGGGAGACCCAGTACTTC. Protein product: CASSLARGETQYF.